This T cell receptor (beta chain) emerged from a study of T cells in Graves' hyperthyroidism and ophthalmopathy. Study-wide points: Ophthalmopathy was identified by the model a median approximately 6.4 months ahead of onset. Separating ophthalmopathy from stable hyperthyroidism was achieved by a 13 V-J model.

The TCR beta CDR3 regions underwent amplification using RNA transcripts as the source. HTBI primers were the set used in a first-round RT-PCR of the TCR CDR3. TCRdb used MiXCR to reprocess the multiplex PCR reads, holding one entry per CDR3 protein. The repertoire holds fewer than 650,000 distinct CDR3 sequences, around 43% seen once, with about two fifths in the top ten. As for this clonotype: Its antigen is unidentified.

Germline lookup yields CDR1 SNHLY and CDR2 FYNNEI. The CDR3 is 15 residues long. V was pared by 1 base and J by 4 bases, with 11 bases between. The chain couples TRBV2 to TRBJ1-3; D uncertain. The sequence was obtained from an adult woman with Graves' disease, either hyperthyroidism or ophthalmopathy (not recorded which). Sequenced material: peripheral blood or thyroid tissue (not recorded which). CDR3 sequence: CASSEDRFLGNTIYF. CDR3 bases: TGTGCCAGCAGTGAAGACCGATTCCTAGGAAACACCATATATTTT.